This is a list of T cell receptor beta chains from one sample in a study of blood T cell repertoires in COVID-19. This table comes from immunoSEQ multiplex PCR, and its TCRdb copy is limited to in-frame clones, with some not included. Seen here are over 75,000 clones, 75% to 85% observed once, and the top ten hold approximately 10%. The sample taken for sequencing was peripheral blood. These receptors came from a woman between 65 and 79 years old with acute or convalescent COVID-19. The CDR3 runs from the conserved cysteine through the conserved F or W. Each record gives: V gene, clone size, D gene, J gene, CDR3 protein, CDR3 DNA. The D gene is left open where the match is weak. Clone size is not always given. Where it is, it says once, few, many or a class for expanded clones.

TRBV19	-	-	TRBJ1-5	CASSTTKGGVRNQPQHF	TGTGCCAGTAGTACCACCAAGGGGGGGGTGCGCAATCAGCCCCAGCATTTT
TRBV2	-	TRBD2	TRBJ2-1	CASSRELASSYNEQFF	TGTGCCAGCAGTCGCGAACTAGCGAGCTCCTACAATGAGCAGTTCTTC
TRBV13	-	TRBD2	TRBJ2-7	CASSLGPGGSYEQYF	TGTGCCAGCAGCTTGGGGCCGGGGGGGAGCTACGAGCAGTACTTC
TRBV9	-	-	TRBJ2-3	CASSEGATSWQYF	TGTGCCAGCAGCGAGGGGGCCACTAGCTGGCAGTATTTT
TRBV27	-	-	TRBJ2-7	CASSWAGQSSYEQYF	TGTGCCAGCAGTTGGGCGGGACAGTCCTCCTACGAGCAGTACTTC
TRBV11-1	-	TRBD2	TRBJ2-7	CASSLASGVDEQYF	TGTGCCAGCAGCTTAGCCAGCGGGGTAGACGAGCAGTACTTC
TRBV28	many	TRBD1	TRBJ1-4	CASSLTGTGPEKLFF	TGTGCCAGCAGTTTGACCGGGACAGGGCCTGAAAAACTGTTTTTT
TRBV7-9	-	-	TRBJ1-2	CASSPLGMESNYGYTF	TGTGCCAGCAGCCCCCTAGGTATGGAGTCTAACTATGGCTACACCTTC
TRBV19	-	-	TRBJ2-2	CASRSQGGFGGELFF	TGTGCCAGTAGGTCACAGGGGGGGTTTGGCGGGGAGCTGTTTTTT
TRBV5-1	-	TRBD2	TRBJ2-2	CASSMGTRQTGELFF	TGCGCCAGCAGCATGGGGACTAGACAAACCGGGGAGCTGTTTTTT
TRBV5-1	-	-	TRBJ2-3	CASSLAQDAGDTQYF	TGCGCCAGCAGCTTGGCCCAAGACGCAGGAGATACGCAGTATTTT
TRBV6-2/TRBV6-3	-	TRBD2	TRBJ2-7	CASSVSGGGTYEQYF	TGTGCCAGCAGTGTGAGCGGGGGGGGGACCTACGAGCAGTACTTC
TRBV5-6	-	-	TRBJ2-5	CASSLVGGGETQYF	TGTGCCAGCAGCTTGGTTGGCGGTGGGGAGACCCAGTACTTC
TRBV5-4	-	TRBD1	TRBJ1-2	CASSTDGTAPFTF	TGTGCCAGCAGCACGGACGGGACAGCGCCTTTCACCTTC
TRBV28	-	-	TRBJ2-1	CASSLFQGFPYNEQFF	TGTGCCAGCAGTTTATTTCAGGGGTTCCCCTACAATGAGCAGTTCTTC
TRBV27	-	TRBD1	TRBJ1-2	CASSPSRTGGRGGYTF	TGTGCCAGCAGTCCCTCCCGGACAGGGGGCCGGGGTGGCTACACCTTC
TRBV30	-	TRBD1	TRBJ1-4	CAWSVKGAAWVQLFF	TGTGCCTGGAGTGTAAAGGGGGCGGCTTGGGTCCAACTGTTTTTT
TRBV6-5	-	-	TRBJ2-2	CASSYATITGELFF	TGTGCCAGCAGTTACGCGACTATCACCGGGGAGCTGTTTTTT
TRBV4-3	-	-	TRBJ2-7	CASSQDGAGSYEQYF	TGCGCCAGCAGCCAAGATGGGGCGGGGTCCTACGAGCAGTACTTC
TRBV5-1	few	-	TRBJ1-2	CASSAGAADYGYTF	TGCGCCAGCAGTGCGGGGGCGGCGGACTATGGCTACACCTTC
TRBV9	-	-	TRBJ2-5	CASSVVGGWETQYF	TGTGCCAGCAGCGTAGTGGGGGGATGGGAGACCCAGTACTTC
TRBV5-1	few	TRBD1	TRBJ1-5	CASSIGTGNQPQHF	TGCGCCAGCAGCATTGGGACAGGCAATCAGCCCCAGCATTTT
TRBV7-2	-	TRBD2	TRBJ2-1	CASSLNLGLAGVDEQFF	TGTGCCAGCAGCTTAAACCTGGGACTAGCGGGAGTGGATGAGCAGTTCTTC